This entry lists 14 T cell receptor beta chains sequenced from one sample in a study of monozygotic twins with inflammatory bowel disease. TCRdb reprocessed the 5' RACE reads and stores each CDR3 protein as one record, lacking DNA. With 200,000 to 250,000 distinct CDR3 sequences in the sample, the ten largest clones hold approximately 1.6%. The specimen was blood. These receptor sequences come from a human donor with ulcerative colitis or Crohn's disease, or a healthy co-twin of an affected twin (not recorded which).

The genes are TRBV5-1 and TRBJ2-1; TCRdb's D gene call, TRBD1, goes unchecked for lack of DNA. CDR1 and CDR2 from the germline V gene are SGHRS and YFSETQ. The CDR3 runs to 15 residues. The CDR3 region is CASSLGQGTYNEQFF.

The rearrangement links TRBV5-1 to TRBJ2-5. The CDR3 consists of 14 residues. Looked up from germline, CDR1 is SGHRS and CDR2 is YFSETQ. This CDR3 reads CASSLGRPQETQYF.

CDR3 amino acids: CASSLTGVRGEKLFF. This chain connects TRBV5-1 to TRBJ1-4; TCRdb's D call, TRBD1, is unchecked because there is no DNA. Germline V CDR1 and CDR2: SGHRS, YFSETQ. This CDR3 has 15 residues.

The V call is TRBV7-2, the J call TRBJ2-2. The germline V gene encodes CDR1 SGHTA and CDR2 FQGNSA. This CDR3 has 13 amino acids. CDR3 region: CASSQYYTGELFF.

This chain joins TRBV5-1 and TRBJ1-4; the TRBD1 assignment by TCRdb is unverifiable without DNA. CDR1 is SGHRS, CDR2 YFSETQ, per germline. This CDR3 has 14 residues. The CDR3 loop reads CASKAGPNNEKLFF.

V and J are TRBV6-6 and TRBJ1-2; no DNA is available, so the TRBD1 call from TCRdb remains unchecked. There are 13 residues in the CDR3. Germline V gene sequence: CDR1 MNHNY, CDR2 SVGAGI (reference sequence). The CDR3 sequence is CASSTPLNYGYTF.

V and J are TRBV12-3 or TRBV12-4 and TRBJ2-1; as DNA is missing, the TRBD2 call by TCRdb cannot be tested. There are 15 residues in the CDR3. CDR3 in amino acids: CASSAGSGSYNEQFF.

The V and J genes are TRBV5-1 and TRBJ2-2. Germline V gene lookup returns CDR1 SGHRS and CDR2 YFSETQ. The CDR3 runs to 15 residues. CDR3 region: CASRRDTDYTGELFF.

The chain uses TRBV19 and TRBJ1-6; the D call of TRBD1 rests on TCRdb alone, since no DNA is present to check it. The germline gives CDR1 LNHDA, CDR2 SQIVND (reference sequence). CDR3 size: 14 residues. The chain's CDR3 is CASSRKPGDSPLHF.

The chain is built from TRBV5-1 and TRBJ2-7; TCRdb picks TRBD1, but there is no DNA to check that call. The CDR3 has 14 residues. CDR1 and CDR2 (germline): SGHRS, YFSETQ. The CDR3 here is CASSRDRVDYEQYF.

The V gene is TRBV24-1, the J gene TRBJ2-1. Germline assignment: CDR1 KGHDR and CDR2 SFDVKD. The CDR3 is 15 amino acids. This chain's CDR3 is CATSDSQSYYNEQFF.

The rearrangement uses TRBV5-1 and TRBJ2-7; the D call from TCRdb, TRBD1, cannot be confirmed without DNA. Germline V gene sequence: CDR1 SGHRS, CDR2 YFSETQ. The CDR3 runs 12 residues. CDR3 loop: CASSRDSAEQYF.

J is TRBJ2-1 and V is TRBV24-1; TCRdb's assignment of TRBD1 cannot be checked, as there is no DNA. The CDR3 spans 12 residues. Germline V gene data show CDR1 as KGHDR and CDR2 as SFDVKD. CDR3 sequence: CATSDPGTGNIF.

The chain uses TRBV7-9 and TRBJ1-1. The germline gives CDR1 SEHNR, CDR2 FQNEAQ (reference sequence). There are 11 residues in the CDR3. The CDR3 is CASSLETEAFF.